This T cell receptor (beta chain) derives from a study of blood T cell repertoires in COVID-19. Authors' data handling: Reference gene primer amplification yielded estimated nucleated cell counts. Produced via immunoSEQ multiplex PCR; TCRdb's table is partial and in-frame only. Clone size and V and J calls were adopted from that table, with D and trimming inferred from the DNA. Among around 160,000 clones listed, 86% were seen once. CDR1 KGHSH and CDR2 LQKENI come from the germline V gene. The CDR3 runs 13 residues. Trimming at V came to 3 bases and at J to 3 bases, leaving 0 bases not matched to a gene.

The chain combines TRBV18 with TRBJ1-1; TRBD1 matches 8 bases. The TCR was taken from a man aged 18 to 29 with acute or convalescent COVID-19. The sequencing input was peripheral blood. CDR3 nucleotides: TGTGCCAGCTCACCGGACAGGGACACTGAAGCTTTCTTT. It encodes CASSPDRDTEAFF.